This T cell receptor (beta chain) was profiled in a study of molecular identifiers for immune sequencing clone quantification. This clonotype appeared many times. Germline V gene lookup returns CDR1 MNHEY and CDR2 SVGEGT. Trimming removed 6 bases from V and 5 bases from J, with 13 bases in between. The CDR3 consists of 13 residues. TCRdb used MiXCR to reprocess the PCR reads, holding one entry per CDR3 protein. The sample includes about 640,000 distinct CDR3 sequences, 15% to 20% of them seen just once. The chain links TRBV6-2 or TRBV6-3 to TRBJ2-5; weak D call: TRBD2 (5 bases). The TCR sequence derives from a human donor in good health. Some libraries in this study had Jurkat cell RNA spiked in. Sequencing used naive CD8+ T cells from blood, with Jurkat cell RNA spiked in. Subset denoted: FACS-sorted CD8+CD4-CCR7+CD45RA+ naive T cells. Here the CDR3 DNA reads TGTGCCAGCAGGGCGGCGGGTGCTGAGACCCAGTACTTC. This sequence encodes CASRAAGAETQYF.